These 12 T cell receptor beta chains were sequenced from one sample in a study of neurological immune-mediated disorders. Stated time point: longitudinal time-point 1 (baseline). Via MiXCR, TCRdb re-called the 5' RACE reads, giving one row per CDR3 protein. The repertoire holds some 60,000 distinct CDR3 sequences, with roughly a tenth as singletons. Sequencing was performed on PBMCs. The receptors here all came from a male donor with HTLV-1-associated myelopathy (HAM/TSP).

This clonotype was observed many times. The chain couples TRBV27 to TRBJ2-1; 8 nucleotides match TRBD2. V gave up 2 bases and J gave up 7 bases; unmatched junction bases: 7. The CDR3 is made up of 15 amino acids. CDR1 is MNHEY and CDR2 is SMNVEV in the germline V gene (reference sequence). CDR3 sequence (DNA): TGTGCCAGCAGTTTAATCGGGGGGGCGGGTAATGAGCAGTTCTTC. It yields the protein CASSLIGGAGNEQFF.

A remark on this clonotype: Sequence at one end of the junction differs from germline and may be a read error. This chain joins TRBV5-1 and TRBJ2-1; 8 bases match TRBD2. This CDR3 has 16 amino acids. Germline CDR1 reads SGHRS; CDR2 reads YFSETQ. CDR3 coding DNA: TGTGCCAGCAGCTTAGGGGGTAGCGGGGCCTACAATGAGCAGTTCTTC. This encodes CASSLGGSGAYNEQFF.

The V call is TRBV18, the J call TRBJ2-3, with TRBD2 as a possible D gene (5 bases). V dropped 3 bases and J dropped 2 bases, with 12 bases sitting between them. This CDR3 has 15 residues. Germline CDR1 is KGHSH and CDR2 is LQKENI. This chain's CDR3 is CASSPAGRTTDTQYF. Here the CDR3 DNA reads TGTGCCAGCTCACCTGCGGGTCGGACCACAGATACGCAGTATTTT.

V is TRBV6-6 and J is TRBJ2-7, with D perhaps being TRBD1 or TRBD2 (5 bases each). Germline CDR1 is MNHNY and CDR2 is SVGAGI (reference sequence). This CDR3 spans 13 amino acids. The V and J ends lost 7 bases and 3 bases respectively, with 13 bases between them. DNA of the CDR3: TGTGCCAGCACCTCTCCTGGGGGCTACGAGCAGTACTTC. It is translated as CASTSPGGYEQYF.

This clonotype was detected many times. V usage is TRBV20-1 and J usage is TRBJ1-2; no clear D gene. CDR3 length: 12 amino acids. V gave up 2 bases and J gave up 2 bases, with 6 bases separating them. From germline, CDR1 is DFQATT and CDR2 SNEGSKA (reference sequence). CDR3 sequence (DNA): TGCAGTGCTAGATTGCAGAACTATGGCTACACCTTC. Translated, it gives CSARLQNYGYTF.

Ten or more counts support this clonotype. V is TRBV27 and J is TRBJ2-7; unclear D gene. The germline CDR1 and CDR2 sequences are MNHEY and SMNVEV (reference sequence). This CDR3 spans 13 amino acids. V was cut by 4 bases and J by 2 bases, with 9 bases left in between. The CDR3 DNA sequence: TGTGCCAGCAGTTCTAGGGTCCCCTACGAGCAGTACTTC. As protein: CASSSRVPYEQYF.

This clonotype occurred many times. The chain carries TRBV5-6 and TRBJ2-1; 9 nucleotides align to TRBD1. V gave up 2 bases and J gave up 8 bases; unmatched junction bases: 14. Germline values: CDR1 SGHDT, CDR2 YYEEEE. The CDR3 spans 17 residues. The CDR3 loop reads CASSFYWTGEELDEQFF. CDR3 in DNA: TGTGCCAGCAGCTTTTACTGGACAGGGGAAGAATTGGATGAGCAGTTCTTC.

This clonotype came up many times. This chain joins TRBV12-3 or TRBV12-4 and TRBJ2-2; D is undetermined. The length of the CDR3 is 14 residues. V lost 5 bases, J lost 1 base, and 8 bases lay in between. The CDR3 region has the DNA TGTGCCAGCAGTCCGGACGGGAACACCGGGGAGCTGTTTTTT. Translation: CASSPDGNTGELFF.

This chain joins TRBV5-1 and TRBJ2-5; D gene unclear. V lost 0 bases and J 2 bases, leaving 8 bases between the germline ends. This CDR3 comprises 14 residues. The germline gives CDR1 SGHRS, CDR2 YFSETQ. This CDR3 is CASSLETVQETQYF. In nucleotides, the CDR3 is TGCGCCAGCAGCTTGGAGACGGTTCAAGAGACCCAGTACTTC.

The chain is built from TRBV3-1 and TRBJ1-2, with D hard to call. Germline V gene sequence: CDR1 LGHDT, CDR2 YNNKEL (reference sequence). V was pared by 1 base and J by 6 bases, with 9 bases between. The length of the CDR3 is 13 residues. Here the CDR3 reads CASSQVKGNGYTF. CDR3 nucleotide sequence: TGTGCCAGCAGCCAAGTTAAAGGGAATGGCTACACCTTC.

This clonotype was counted many times. The chain couples TRBV6-5 to TRBJ2-5; TRBD1 agrees at 8 bases. The germline V gene encodes CDR1 MNHEY and CDR2 SVGAGI. V trimming: 5 bases; J trimming: 5 bases; junction bases outside the gene matches: 10. This CDR3 spans 15 amino acids. As DNA, the CDR3 is TGTGCCAGCAGTGAGATGACAGGGGCATGGGAGACCCAGTACTTC. It translates to CASSEMTGAWETQYF.

This clonotype was seen at least ten times. The genes are TRBV12-3 or TRBV12-4 and TRBJ2-7; TRBD1 matches 11 bases. The CDR3 extends over 14 amino acids. V dropped 3 bases and J dropped 4; count of bases not matched to a gene: 2. The CDR3 loop is CASSFGTGGYEQYF. In DNA form, the CDR3 reads TGTGCCAGCAGTTTTGGGACAGGGGGTTACGAGCAGTACTTC.